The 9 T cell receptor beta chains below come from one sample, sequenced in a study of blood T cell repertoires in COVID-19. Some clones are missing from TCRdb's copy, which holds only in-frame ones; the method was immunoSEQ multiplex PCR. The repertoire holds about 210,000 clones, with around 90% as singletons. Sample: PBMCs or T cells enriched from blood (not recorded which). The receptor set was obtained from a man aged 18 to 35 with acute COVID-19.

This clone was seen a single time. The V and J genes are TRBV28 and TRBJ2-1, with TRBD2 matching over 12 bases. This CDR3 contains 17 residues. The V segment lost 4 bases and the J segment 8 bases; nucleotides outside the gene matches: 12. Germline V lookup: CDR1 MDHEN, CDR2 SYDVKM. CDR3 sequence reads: CASSSPTTSGRKDEQFF. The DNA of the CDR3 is TGTGCCAGCAGTTCCCCCACTACTAGCGGGAGGAAGGATGAGCAGTTCTTC. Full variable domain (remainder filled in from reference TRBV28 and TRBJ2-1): DVKVTQSSRYLVKRTGEKVFLECVQDMDHENMFWYRQDPGLGLRLIYFSYDVKMKEKGDIPEGYSVSREKKERFSLILESASTNQTSMYLCASSSPTTSGRKDEQFFGPGTRLTVL.

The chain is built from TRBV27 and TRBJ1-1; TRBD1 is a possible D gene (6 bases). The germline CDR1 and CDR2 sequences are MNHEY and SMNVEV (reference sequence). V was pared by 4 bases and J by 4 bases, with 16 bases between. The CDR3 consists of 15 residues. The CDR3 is CASSSHGGRLTEAFF. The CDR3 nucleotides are TGTGCCAGCAGTTCCCACGGGGGGCGACTCACTGAAGCTTTCTTT.

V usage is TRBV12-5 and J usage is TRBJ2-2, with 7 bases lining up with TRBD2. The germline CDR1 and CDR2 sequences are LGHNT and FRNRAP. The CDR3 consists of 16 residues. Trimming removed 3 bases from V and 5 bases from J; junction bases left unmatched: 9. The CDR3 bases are TGTGCTAGTGGTTTTAGGGCGGGAGAAGAAACCGGGGAGCTGTTTTTT. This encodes CASGFRAGEETGELFF. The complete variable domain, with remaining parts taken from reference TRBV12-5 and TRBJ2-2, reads DARVTQTPRHKVTEMGQEVTMRCQPILGHNTVFWYRQTMMQGLELLAYFRNRAPLDDSGMPKDRFSAEMPDATLATLKIQPSEPRDSAVYFCASGFRAGEETGELFFGEGSRLTVL.

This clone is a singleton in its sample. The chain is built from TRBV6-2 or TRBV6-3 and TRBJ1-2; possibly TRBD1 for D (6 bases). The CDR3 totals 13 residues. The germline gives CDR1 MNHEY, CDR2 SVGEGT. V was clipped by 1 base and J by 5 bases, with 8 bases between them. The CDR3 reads CASSYFGQYGYTF. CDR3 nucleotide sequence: TGTGCCAGCAGTTACTTTGGACAGTATGGCTACACCTTC.

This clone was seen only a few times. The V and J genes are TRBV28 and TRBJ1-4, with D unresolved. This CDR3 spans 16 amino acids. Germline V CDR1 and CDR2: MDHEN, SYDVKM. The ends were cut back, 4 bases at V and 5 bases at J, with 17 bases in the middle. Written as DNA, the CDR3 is TGTGCCAGCAGTTCCCCGAAGTGGGAGGGAAATGAAAAACTGTTTTTT. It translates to CASSSPKWEGNEKLFF.

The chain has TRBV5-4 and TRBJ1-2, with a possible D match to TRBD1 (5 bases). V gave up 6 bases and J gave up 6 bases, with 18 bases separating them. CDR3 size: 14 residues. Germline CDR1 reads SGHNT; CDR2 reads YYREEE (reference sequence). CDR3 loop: CASNAWGGTHGYTF. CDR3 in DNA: TGTGCCAGCAACGCCTGGGGGGGGACCCATGGCTACACCTTC.

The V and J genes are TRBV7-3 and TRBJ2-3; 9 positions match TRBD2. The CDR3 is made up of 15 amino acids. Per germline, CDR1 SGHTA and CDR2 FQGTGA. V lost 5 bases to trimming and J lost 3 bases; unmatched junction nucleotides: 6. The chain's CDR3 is CASSRSGSETDTQYF. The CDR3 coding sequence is TGTGCCAGCAGCCGTAGCGGGAGTGAAACAGATACGCAGTATTTT.

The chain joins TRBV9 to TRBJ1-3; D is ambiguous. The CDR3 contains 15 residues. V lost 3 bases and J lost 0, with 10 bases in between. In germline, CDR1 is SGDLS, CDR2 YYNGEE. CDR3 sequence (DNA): TGTGCCAGCAGCGGCCCCATGAGCTCTGGAAACACCATATATTTT. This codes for CASSGPMSSGNTIYF. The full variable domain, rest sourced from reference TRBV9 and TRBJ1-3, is DSGVTQTPKHLITATGQRVTLRCSPRSGDLSVYWYQQSLDQGLQFLIQYYNGEERAKGNILERFSAQQFPDLHSELNLSSLELGDSALYFCASSGPMSSGNTIYFGEGSWLTVV.

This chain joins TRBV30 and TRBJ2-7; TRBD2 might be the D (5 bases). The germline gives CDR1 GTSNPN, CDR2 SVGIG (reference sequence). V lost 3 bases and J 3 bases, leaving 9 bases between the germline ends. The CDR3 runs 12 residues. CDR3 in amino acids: CAWSQGLYEQYF. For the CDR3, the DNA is TGTGCCTGGAGCCAAGGACTCTACGAGCAGTACTTC.